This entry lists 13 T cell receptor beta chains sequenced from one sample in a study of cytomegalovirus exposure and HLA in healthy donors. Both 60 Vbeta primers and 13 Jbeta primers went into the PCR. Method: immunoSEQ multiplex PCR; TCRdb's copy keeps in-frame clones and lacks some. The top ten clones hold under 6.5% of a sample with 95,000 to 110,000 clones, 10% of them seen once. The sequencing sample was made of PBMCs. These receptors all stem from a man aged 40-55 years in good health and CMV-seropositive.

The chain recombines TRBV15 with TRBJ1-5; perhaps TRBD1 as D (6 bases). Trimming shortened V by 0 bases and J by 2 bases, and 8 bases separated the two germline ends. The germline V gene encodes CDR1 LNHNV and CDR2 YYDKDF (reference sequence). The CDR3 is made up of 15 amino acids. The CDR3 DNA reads TGTGCCACCAGCAGAGACGGACAGCGCAATCAGCCCCAGCATTTT. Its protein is CATSRDGQRNQPQHF.

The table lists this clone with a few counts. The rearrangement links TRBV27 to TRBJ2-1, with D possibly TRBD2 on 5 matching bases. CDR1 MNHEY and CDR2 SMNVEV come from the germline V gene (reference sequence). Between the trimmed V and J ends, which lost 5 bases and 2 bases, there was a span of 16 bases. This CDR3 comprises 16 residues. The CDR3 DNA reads TGTGCCAGCAGTCGACCCCCTACGGGGACCTACAATGAGCAGTTCTTC. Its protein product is CASSRPPTGTYNEQFF.

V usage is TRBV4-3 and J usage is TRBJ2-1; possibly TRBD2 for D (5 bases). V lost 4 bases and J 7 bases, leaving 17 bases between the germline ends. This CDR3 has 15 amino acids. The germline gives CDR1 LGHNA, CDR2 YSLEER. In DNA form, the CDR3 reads TGCGCCAGCAGCCGCATCGGGAAGACACCGAATGAGCAGTTCTTC. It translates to CASSRIGKTPNEQFF.

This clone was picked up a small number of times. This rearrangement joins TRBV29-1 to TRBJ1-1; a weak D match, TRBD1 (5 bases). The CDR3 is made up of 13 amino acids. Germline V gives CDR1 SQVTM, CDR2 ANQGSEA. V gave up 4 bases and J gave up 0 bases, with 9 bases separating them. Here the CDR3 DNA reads TGCAGCGTTGTTCGACAGTTGAACACTGAAGCTTTCTTT. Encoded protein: CSVVRQLNTEAFF.

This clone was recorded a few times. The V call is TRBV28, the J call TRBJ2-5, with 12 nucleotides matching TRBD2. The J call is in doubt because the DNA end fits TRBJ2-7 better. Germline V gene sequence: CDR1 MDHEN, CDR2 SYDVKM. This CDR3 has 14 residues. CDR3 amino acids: CASTQTSGSYEQYF. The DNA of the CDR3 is TGTGCCAGCACCCAGACTAGCGGGAGCTACGAGCAGTACTTC.

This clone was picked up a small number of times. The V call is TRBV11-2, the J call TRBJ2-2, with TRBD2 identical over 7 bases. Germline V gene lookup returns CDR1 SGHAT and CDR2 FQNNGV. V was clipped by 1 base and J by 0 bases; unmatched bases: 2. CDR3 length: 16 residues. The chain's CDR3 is CASSLGGGTNTGELFF. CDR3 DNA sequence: TGTGCCAGCAGCTTAGGGGGGGGAACGAACACCGGGGAGCTGTTTTTT.

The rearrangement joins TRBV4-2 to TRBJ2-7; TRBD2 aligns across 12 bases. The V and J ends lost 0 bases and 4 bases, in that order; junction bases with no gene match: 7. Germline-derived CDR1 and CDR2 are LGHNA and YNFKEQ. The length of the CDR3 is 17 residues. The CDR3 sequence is CASSQDLATSGSYEQYF. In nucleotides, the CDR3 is TGTGCCAGCAGCCAAGATCTCGCGACTAGCGGGAGTTACGAGCAGTACTTC.

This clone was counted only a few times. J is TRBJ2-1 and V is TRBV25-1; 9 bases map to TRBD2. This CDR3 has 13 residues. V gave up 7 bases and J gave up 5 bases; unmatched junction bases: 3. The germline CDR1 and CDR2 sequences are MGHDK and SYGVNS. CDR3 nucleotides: TGTGCCAGCACCTTAGCGGGAGACAATGAGCAGTTCTTC. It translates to CASTLAGDNEQFF. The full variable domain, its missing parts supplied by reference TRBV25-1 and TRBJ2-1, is EADIYQTPRYLVIGTGKKITLECSQTMGHDKMYWYQQDPGMELHLIHYSYGVNSTEKGDLSSESTVSRIRTEHFPLTLESARPSHTSQYLCASTLAGDNEQFFGPGTRLTVL.

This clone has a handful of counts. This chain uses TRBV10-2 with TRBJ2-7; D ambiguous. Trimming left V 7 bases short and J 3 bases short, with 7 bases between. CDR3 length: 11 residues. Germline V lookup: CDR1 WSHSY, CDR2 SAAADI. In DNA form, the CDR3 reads TGCGCCAGCACCTTATTCTACGAGCAGTACTTC. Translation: CASTLFYEQYF.

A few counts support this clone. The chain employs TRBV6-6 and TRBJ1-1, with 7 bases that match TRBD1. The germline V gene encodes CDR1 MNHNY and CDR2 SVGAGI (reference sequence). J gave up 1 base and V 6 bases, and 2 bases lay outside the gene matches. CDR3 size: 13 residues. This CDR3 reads CASRHRGNTEAFF. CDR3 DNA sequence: TGTGCCAGCAGGCACAGGGGGAACACTGAAGCTTTCTTT.

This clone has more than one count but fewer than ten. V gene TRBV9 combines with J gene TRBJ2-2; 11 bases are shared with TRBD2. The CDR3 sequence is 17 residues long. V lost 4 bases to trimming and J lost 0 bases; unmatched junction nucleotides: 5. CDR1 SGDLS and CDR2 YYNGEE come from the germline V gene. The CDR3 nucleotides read TGTGCCAGCAGCATCGGGACTAGCGGTGCGAACACCGGGGAGCTGTTTTTT. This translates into CASSIGTSGANTGELFF.

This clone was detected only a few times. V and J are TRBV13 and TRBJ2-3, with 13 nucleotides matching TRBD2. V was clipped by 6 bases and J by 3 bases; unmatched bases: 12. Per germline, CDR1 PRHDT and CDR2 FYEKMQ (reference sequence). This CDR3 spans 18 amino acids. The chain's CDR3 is CASRSTSGRAGWTDTQYF. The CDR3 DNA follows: TGTGCCAGCAGGTCTACTAGCGGGAGGGCCGGATGGACAGATACGCAGTATTTT. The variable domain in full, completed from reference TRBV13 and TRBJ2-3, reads AAGVIQSPRHLIKEKRETATLKCYPIPRHDTVYWYQQGPGQDPQFLISFYEKMQSDKGSIPDRFSAQQFSDYHSELNMSSLELGDSALYFCASRSTSGRAGWTDTQYFGPGTRLTVL.

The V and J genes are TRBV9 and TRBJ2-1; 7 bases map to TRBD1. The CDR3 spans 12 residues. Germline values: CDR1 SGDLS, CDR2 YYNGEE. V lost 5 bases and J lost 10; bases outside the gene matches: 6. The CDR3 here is CASRDTGAEQFF. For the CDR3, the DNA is TGTGCCAGCAGGGATACAGGGGCCGAGCAGTTCTTC. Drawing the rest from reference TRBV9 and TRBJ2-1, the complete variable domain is DSGVTQTPKHLITATGQRVTLRCSPRSGDLSVYWYQQSLDQGLQFLIQYYNGEERAKGNILERFSAQQFPDLHSELNLSSLELGDSALYFCASRDTGAEQFFGPGTRLTVL.